This T cell receptor beta chain was sequenced for a study of OX40 agonist ivuxolimab in advanced cancers. Across the whole study: Patients undergoing dose escalation presented with hepatocellular carcinoma, melanoma, renal cell or head and neck cancer.

Germline loops: CDR1 LGHNA, CDR2 YSLEER. CDR3 size: 15 residues. V was pared by 0 bases and J by 7 bases, with 8 bases of the junction left unmatched. Produced via immunoSEQ multiplex PCR; TCRdb's table is partial and in-frame only. The profile shows 90,000 to 100,000 clones, 95% to 96% of them singletons. This chain uses TRBV4-3 with TRBJ2-5; 7 nucleotides line up with TRBD1. The receptor's source is an adult with an advanced solid tumor such as melanoma, head and neck, liver or kidney cancer. This specimen consisted of CD4+ or CD8+ T cells sorted from blood, obtained in a trial of the OX40 agonist ivuxolimab. The CDR3, as DNA: TGCGCCAGCAGCCAAGATCGGACAGGTTCTGGGACCCAGTACTTC. Its protein product is CASSQDRTGSGTQYF.